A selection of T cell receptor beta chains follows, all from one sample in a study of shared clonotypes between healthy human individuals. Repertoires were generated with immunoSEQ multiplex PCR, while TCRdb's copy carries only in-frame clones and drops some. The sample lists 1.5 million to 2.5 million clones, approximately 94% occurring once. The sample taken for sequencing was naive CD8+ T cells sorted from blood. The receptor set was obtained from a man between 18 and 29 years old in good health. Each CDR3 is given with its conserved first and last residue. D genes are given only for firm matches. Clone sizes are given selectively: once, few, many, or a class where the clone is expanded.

cdr3_aa: CASSPGGVSTGELFF; cdr3_nt: TGTGCCAGCAGCCCCGGTGGGGTTTCCACCGGGGAGCTGTTTTTT; v_call: TRBV7-6; d_call: NA; j_call: TRBJ2-2; clone_size: NA
cdr3_aa: CASRYRGTETQYF; cdr3_nt: TGTGCTAGCCGGTACAGGGGCACGGAGACCCAGTACTTC; v_call: TRBV7-7; d_call: TRBD1; j_call: TRBJ2-5; clone_size: NA
cdr3_aa: CASSSSPGQGVNQPQHF; cdr3_nt: TGTGCCAGCAGTTCATCACCGGGACAGGGGGTCAATCAGCCCCAGCATTTT; v_call: TRBV28; d_call: TRBD1; j_call: TRBJ1-5; clone_size: NA
cdr3_aa: CASSLGSNTEAFF; cdr3_nt: TGCGCCAGCAGCTTGGGTTCAAACACTGAAGCTTTCTTT; v_call: TRBV5-1; d_call: NA; j_call: TRBJ1-1; clone_size: NA
cdr3_aa: CASRHDENSGNTIYF; cdr3_nt: TGCGCCAGCAGACATGACGAAAACTCTGGAAACACCATATATTTT; v_call: TRBV4-1; d_call: NA; j_call: TRBJ1-3; clone_size: NA
cdr3_aa: CASSYSSRGGGYEQYF; cdr3_nt: TGTGCCAGCAGTTACTCGTCTCGGGGGGGCGGGTACGAGCAGTACTTC; v_call: TRBV6-6; d_call: TRBD2; j_call: TRBJ2-7; clone_size: NA
cdr3_aa: CASSLEGGVGTEAFF; cdr3_nt: TGTGCCAGCAGCTTGGAGGGCGGTGTGGGCACTGAAGCTTTCTTT; v_call: TRBV5-4; d_call: NA; j_call: TRBJ1-1; clone_size: NA
cdr3_aa: CACSGPPLSLF; cdr3_nt: TGTGCCTGCAGTGGACCCCCCTTAAGCCTTTTT; v_call: TRBV6-6; d_call: NA; j_call: TRBJ1-1; clone_size: NA
cdr3_aa: CASSTMTGYYEQYF; cdr3_nt: TGTGCCAGCAGTACTATGACAGGATACTACGAGCAGTACTTC; v_call: TRBV6-5; d_call: NA; j_call: TRBJ2-7; clone_size: NA
cdr3_aa: CASSLGASNQPQHF; cdr3_nt: TGTGCCAGCAGCTTAGGTGCGTCCAATCAGCCCCAGCATTTT; v_call: TRBV7-9; d_call: NA; j_call: TRBJ1-5; clone_size: NA
cdr3_aa: CASSALTQGVTFF; cdr3_nt: TGTGCCAGCAGCGCCTTGACACAGGGGGTAACTTTCTTT; v_call: TRBV9; d_call: TRBD1; j_call: TRBJ1-1; clone_size: NA
cdr3_aa: CASSQEAGTDQPQHF; cdr3_nt: TGCGCCAGCAGCCAAGAGGCGGGGACGGATCAGCCCCAGCATTTT; v_call: TRBV4-1; d_call: NA; j_call: TRBJ1-5; clone_size: NA
cdr3_aa: CASSPPTGRETQYF; cdr3_nt: TGTGCCAGCTCACCACCGACAGGGAGGGAGACCCAGTACTTC; v_call: TRBV18; d_call: NA; j_call: TRBJ2-5; clone_size: NA
cdr3_aa: CASSVAGVGSSTDTQYF; cdr3_nt: TGTGCCAGCAGCGTAGCGGGAGTAGGGTCTAGCACAGATACGCAGTATTTT; v_call: TRBV9; d_call: NA; j_call: TRBJ2-3; clone_size: NA
cdr3_aa: CASSLDRDYGYTF; cdr3_nt: TGTGCCAGCAGTCTTGACAGGGACTATGGCTACACCTTC; v_call: TRBV7-8; d_call: TRBD1; j_call: TRBJ1-2; clone_size: NA
cdr3_aa: CASSLQGQPQHF; cdr3_nt: TGTGCCAGTAGCTTACAGGGTCAGCCCCAGCATTTT; v_call: TRBV19; d_call: NA; j_call: TRBJ1-5; clone_size: NA
cdr3_aa: CASSLFQDNEQFF; cdr3_nt: TGTGCCAGCAGCTTGTTCCAGGACAATGAGCAGTTCTTC; v_call: TRBV5-8; d_call: NA; j_call: TRBJ2-1; clone_size: NA
cdr3_aa: CASSSLAGVFSYEQYF; cdr3_nt: TGTGCCAGCAGTTCACTAGCGGGGGTTTTCTCCTACGAGCAGTACTTC; v_call: TRBV6-5; d_call: TRBD2; j_call: TRBJ2-7; clone_size: NA
cdr3_aa: CATGLGDLTDTQYF; cdr3_nt: TGCGCCACCGGCCTAGGGGATTTGACAGATACGCAGTATTTT; v_call: TRBV5-1; d_call: NA; j_call: TRBJ2-3; clone_size: NA
cdr3_aa: CASSFSGTVNTEAFF; cdr3_nt: TGTGCCAGCAGTTTTTCCGGGACGGTGAACACTGAAGCTTTCTTT; v_call: TRBV27; d_call: NA; j_call: TRBJ1-1; clone_size: NA
cdr3_aa: CAWSPSGGTYNEQFF; cdr3_nt: TGTGCCTGGAGTCCCAGTGGGGGAACCTACAATGAGCAGTTCTTC; v_call: TRBV30; d_call: NA; j_call: TRBJ2-1; clone_size: NA
cdr3_aa: CASSSSRAGHDSTEAFF; cdr3_nt: TGTGCCAGCTCCTCATCTCGGGCAGGGCACGATTCGACTGAAGCTTTCTTT; v_call: TRBV28; d_call: NA; j_call: TRBJ1-1; clone_size: NA
cdr3_aa: CASSSGNPYEQYF; cdr3_nt: TGTGCCAGCAGCTCTGGGAACCCCTACGAGCAGTACTTC; v_call: TRBV9; d_call: NA; j_call: TRBJ2-7; clone_size: NA
cdr3_aa: CASRIGAGYGYTF; cdr3_nt: TGTGCCAGCAGGATTGGGGCAGGGTATGGCTACACCTTC; v_call: TRBV27; d_call: NA; j_call: TRBJ1-2; clone_size: NA
cdr3_aa: CASFPLGGSSEAFF; cdr3_nt: TGTGCCAGCTTTCCCCTCGGCGGGTCTAGTGAAGCTTTCTTT; v_call: TRBV27; d_call: NA; j_call: TRBJ1-1; clone_size: NA
cdr3_aa: CASSLRGTNEKLFF; cdr3_nt: TGTGCCAGCAGTTTACGGGGGACTAATGAAAAACTGTTTTTT; v_call: TRBV27; d_call: NA; j_call: TRBJ1-4; clone_size: NA
cdr3_aa: CASSLRVGVVSGELFF; cdr3_nt: TGTGCCAGCAGCTTAAGGGTGGGCGTTGTCTCCGGGGAGCTGTTTTTT; v_call: TRBV7-9; d_call: NA; j_call: TRBJ2-2; clone_size: NA
cdr3_aa: CASSPTGPVSYEQYF; cdr3_nt: TGTGCCAGCAGCCCGACAGGGCCCGTCTCCTACGAGCAGTACTTC; v_call: TRBV7-9; d_call: TRBD1; j_call: TRBJ2-7; clone_size: NA
cdr3_aa: CASILGGRDSYEQYF; cdr3_nt: TGCGCCAGCATCCTTGGCGGGAGGGACTCCTACGAGCAGTACTTC; v_call: TRBV23-1; d_call: TRBD2; j_call: TRBJ2-7; clone_size: once
cdr3_aa: CASSLVRGVYQETQYF; cdr3_nt: TGTGCCAGCAGCTTAGTCCGGGGGGTCTATCAAGAGACCCAGTACTTC; v_call: TRBV11-2; d_call: TRBD2; j_call: TRBJ2-5; clone_size: NA
cdr3_aa: CASSQDPSLFGYTF; cdr3_nt: TGCGCCAGCAGCCAAGACCCTTCCCTTTTTGGCTACACCTTC; v_call: TRBV4-1; d_call: NA; j_call: TRBJ1-2; clone_size: NA
cdr3_aa: CASSAGGPTGELFF; cdr3_nt: TGTGCCAGCAGTGCGGGGGGGCCGACCGGGGAGCTGTTTTTT; v_call: TRBV6-6; d_call: TRBD2; j_call: TRBJ2-2; clone_size: NA
cdr3_aa: CASSPPEGLNEQYF; cdr3_nt: TGTGCCAGCTCACCACCGGAGGGGTTGAACGAGCAGTACTTC; v_call: TRBV18; d_call: NA; j_call: TRBJ2-7; clone_size: NA
cdr3_aa: CASSMTGAYEQYF; cdr3_nt: TGTGCCAGCAGTATGACAGGTGCCTACGAGCAGTACTTC; v_call: TRBV6-5; d_call: NA; j_call: TRBJ2-7; clone_size: NA
cdr3_aa: CASSSARGSEKLFF; cdr3_nt: TGCGCCAGCAGCTCAGCTCGGGGGAGTGAAAAACTGTTTTTT; v_call: TRBV5-1; d_call: NA; j_call: TRBJ1-4; clone_size: NA
cdr3_aa: CASSLSRDTSNTEAFF; cdr3_nt: TGTGCCAGCAGCCTCTCGAGGGACACCAGCAACACTGAAGCTTTCTTT; v_call: TRBV9; d_call: NA; j_call: TRBJ1-1; clone_size: NA
cdr3_aa: CASLSLGALNTEAFF; cdr3_nt: TGTGCCAGTCTTAGTCTCGGGGCACTGAACACTGAAGCTTTCTTT; v_call: TRBV13; d_call: NA; j_call: TRBJ1-1; clone_size: NA
cdr3_aa: CASSESGGDGYTF; cdr3_nt: TGCGCCAGCAGTGAGTCGGGGGGCGATGGCTACACCTTC; v_call: TRBV10-2; d_call: NA; j_call: TRBJ1-2; clone_size: once
cdr3_aa: CASSSGTGTEQYF; cdr3_nt: TGTGCCAGCAGTTCCGGGACAGGGACCGAGCAGTACTTC; v_call: TRBV28; d_call: TRBD1; j_call: TRBJ2-7; clone_size: NA
cdr3_aa: CASGLVLGADGYNEQFF; cdr3_nt: TGTGCTAGTGGTTTGGTACTTGGGGCCGATGGGTACAATGAGCAGTTCTTC; v_call: TRBV12-5; d_call: NA; j_call: TRBJ2-1; clone_size: NA
cdr3_aa: CASSLGDEQFF; cdr3_nt: TGTGCCAGCAGTTTGGGAGATGAGCAGTTCTTC; v_call: TRBV6-5; d_call: NA; j_call: TRBJ2-1; clone_size: NA
cdr3_aa: CASSLGGGAIEQYF; cdr3_nt: TGTGCCAGCAGCTTAGGCGGGGGGGCCATCGAGCAGTACTTC; v_call: TRBV7-8; d_call: TRBD2; j_call: TRBJ2-7; clone_size: NA
cdr3_aa: CASSLRGWDLLGDTEAFF; cdr3_nt: TGCGCCAGCAGCTTGCGTGGTTGGGACCTCCTGGGGGACACTGAAGCTTTCTTT; v_call: TRBV5-1; d_call: NA; j_call: TRBJ1-1; clone_size: NA
cdr3_aa: CASSQQGSYNEQFF; cdr3_nt: TGCGCCAGCAGCCAACAGGGCTCCTACAATGAGCAGTTCTTC; v_call: TRBV4-3; d_call: NA; j_call: TRBJ2-1; clone_size: NA
cdr3_aa: CAWVGRLNFWDKQYF; cdr3_nt: TGTGCCTGGGTAGGACGCCTAAACTTCTGGGATAAGCAGTACTTC; v_call: TRBV30; d_call: NA; j_call: TRBJ2-7; clone_size: NA
cdr3_aa: CASSLDGGTNSPLHF; cdr3_nt: TGTGCCAGCAGCTTGGATGGGGGGACAAATTCACCCCTCCACTTT; v_call: TRBV5-8; d_call: NA; j_call: TRBJ1-6; clone_size: once
cdr3_aa: CASSPTTVNQPQHF; cdr3_nt: TGTGCCAGCAGTCCCACGACAGTTAATCAGCCCCAGCATTTT; v_call: TRBV27; d_call: NA; j_call: TRBJ1-5; clone_size: NA
cdr3_aa: CASSALAGGRNEQFF; cdr3_nt: TGTGCCAGCAGTGCTCTAGCGGGAGGGCGGAATGAGCAGTTCTTC; v_call: TRBV6-5; d_call: TRBD2; j_call: TRBJ2-1; clone_size: NA
cdr3_aa: CASSQDWGTDTQYF; cdr3_nt: TGTGCCAGCAGCCAAGATTGGGGAACAGATACGCAGTATTTT; v_call: TRBV4-2; d_call: NA; j_call: TRBJ2-3; clone_size: NA
cdr3_aa: CASSEGDNEQFF; cdr3_nt: TGTGCCAGCAGTGAGGGGGACAATGAGCAGTTCTTC; v_call: TRBV25-1; d_call: NA; j_call: TRBJ2-1; clone_size: NA
cdr3_aa: CAISESLTPQRGYGYTF; cdr3_nt: TGTGCCATCAGTGAGTCGTTGACACCCCAGAGGGGCTATGGCTACACCTTC; v_call: TRBV10-3; d_call: NA; j_call: TRBJ1-2; clone_size: NA
cdr3_aa: CASSEAGSIASSKQYF; cdr3_nt: TGTGCCAGCAGTGAAGCGGGCAGCATAGCATCCTCGAAGCAGTACTTC; v_call: TRBV2; d_call: NA; j_call: TRBJ2-7; clone_size: NA